These 25 T cell receptor beta chains came from one sample sequenced in a study of CD8 T cells in ankylosing spondylitis. Study results and limitations: Made up of roughly 8 highly homologous variants, a TCR beta motif appeared characteristic of ankylosing spondylitis blood.

TCRdb re-called the 5' RACE reads with MiXCR, one entry per CDR3 protein. This table holds over 600,000 distinct CDR3 sequences, roughly 20% found once. Their specific antigens are unknown. The sample taken for sequencing was blood, either unsorted or a sorted T cell fraction (not recorded which). All receptors derive from a male donor with ankylosing spondylitis.

The V gene is TRBV12-3 or TRBV12-4, the J gene TRBJ2-7, with D possibly TRBD1 on 5 matching bases. The V end was cut by 6 bases, the J end by 4 bases, with 13 bases between. The CDR3 totals 13 residues. DNA for the CDR3: TGTGCCAGCAGCCCCACCGACAGATACGAGCAGTACTTC. Its translation is CASSPTDRYEQYF.

This clonotype was recorded a few times. The genes are TRBV18 and TRBJ2-5, with D possibly matching TRBD1 (5 bases). There are 15 residues in the CDR3. CDR1 is KGHSH and CDR2 is LQKENI in the germline V gene. The V and J ends lost 2 bases and 5 bases respectively, with 15 bases between them. The DNA for the CDR3 is TGTGCCAGCTCACCAGCTCGCCAGGGCGGTGAGACCCAGTACTTC. Translating it yields CASSPARQGGETQYF.

This clonotype was counted only a few times. The chain carries TRBV28 and TRBJ1-1, with D unresolved. Between the trimmed V and J ends, which lost 3 bases and 3 bases, there was a span of 5 bases. The CDR3 consists of 12 residues. In germline, CDR1 is MDHEN, CDR2 SYDVKM. CDR3 nucleotide sequence: TGTGCCAGCAGTTTTCCTTACACTGAAGCTTTCTTT. Translating it yields CASSFPYTEAFF.

This clonotype has only a few counts. The genes are TRBV2 and TRBJ2-3, with D perhaps TRBD2 (5 bases). CDR1 is SNHLY, CDR2 FYNNEI, per germline. Trimming removed 3 bases at V and 5 bases at J, with 9 bases between. The CDR3 has 13 residues. The CDR3: CASSDPRGDTQYF. The CDR3 DNA sequence: TGTGCCAGCAGTGATCCCCGGGGAGATACGCAGTATTTT.

This clonotype was counted many times. This chain uses TRBV2 with TRBJ2-5, with 8 nucleotides matching TRBD2. The germline V gene encodes CDR1 SNHLY and CDR2 FYNNEI. This CDR3 is built from 14 residues. The trim removed 1 base at V and 4 bases at J, leaving 2 bases unmatched. CDR3 loop: CASSEGLAGETQYF. CDR3 nucleotide sequence: TGTGCCAGCAGTGAAGGCCTAGCGGGAGAGACCCAGTACTTC.

This clonotype has only a few counts. The CDR3 loop is CSASPQGTPRDEQYF. CDR3 nucleotide sequence: TGCAGTGCTAGCCCCCAGGGAACTCCAAGGGACGAGCAGTACTTC. The chain carries TRBV20-1 and TRBJ2-7, with D perhaps TRBD1 (5 bases). The CDR3 spans 15 residues. Germline-derived CDR1 and CDR2 are DFQATT and SNEGSKA (reference sequence). Trimming took off 3 bases at V and 5 bases at J, with 20 bases between the two ends.

Here the CDR3 reads CASSSPDTSYEQYF. Here the CDR3 DNA reads TGTGCCAGTAGTAGCCCGGACACATCCTACGAGCAGTACTTC. The chain combines TRBV19 with TRBJ2-7, with a weak D call TRBD1 (5 bases). The CDR3 sequence is 14 residues long. Between the trimmed V and J ends, which lost 4 bases and 1 base, there was a span of 11 bases. The germline gives CDR1 LNHDA, CDR2 SQIVND (reference sequence).

This clonotype was picked up a small number of times. V usage is TRBV6-1 and J usage is TRBJ1-4; D gene unclear. Germline CDR1 MNHNS, CDR2 SASEGT. The CDR3 totals 14 residues. The ends were cut back, 6 bases at V and 0 bases at J, with 8 bases in the middle. The CDR3: CASRATATNEKLFF. The CDR3 bases are TGTGCCAGCAGGGCCACAGCAACTAATGAAAAACTGTTTTTT.

The chain is built from TRBV12-3 or TRBV12-4 and TRBJ1-2; 8 bases align to TRBD1. The CDR3 covers 15 residues. With V trimmed by 4 bases and J by 13 bases, 17 bases remained unmatched. CDR3 residues: CASSWRGQGNFPGTF. The CDR3, as DNA: TGTGCCAGCAGTTGGAGAGGACAGGGAAACTTCCCGGGCACCTTC.

The chain links TRBV7-9 to TRBJ2-2; 9 nucleotides agree with TRBD1. This CDR3 contains 15 residues. Trimming cost V 5 bases and J 5 bases; bases outside gene matches: 6. Germline loops: CDR1 SEHNR, CDR2 FQNEAQ (reference sequence). Here the CDR3 reads CASSHWTGETGELFF. DNA of the CDR3: TGTGCCAGCAGCCACTGGACAGGGGAGACCGGGGAGCTGTTTTTT.

The V call is TRBV3-1, the J call TRBJ1-1; possibly TRBD1 for D (6 bases). The CDR3 loop spans 13 amino acids. Trimming took off 2 bases at V and 7 bases at J, with 11 bases between the two ends. Germline V gives CDR1 LGHDT, CDR2 YNNKEL (reference sequence). CDR3 residues: CASSQRGGGEAFF. Here the CDR3 DNA reads TGTGCCAGCAGCCAAAGGGGGGGCGGTGAAGCTTTCTTT.

This chain connects TRBV5-1 to TRBJ2-1, with D perhaps being TRBD1 or TRBD2 (5 bases each). There are 14 residues in the CDR3. CDR1 and CDR2 (germline): SGHRS, YFSETQ. V lost 3 bases to trimming and J lost 3 bases, with 10 bases between them. The CDR3 DNA follows: TGCGCCAGCAGCTGGGGCCGGGACTACAATGAGCAGTTCTTC. Translation: CASSWGRDYNEQFF.

This clonotype was counted many times. The chain carries TRBV12-3 or TRBV12-4 and TRBJ1-5; D ambiguous. Between the trimmed V and J ends, which lost 5 bases and 0 bases, there was a span of 5 bases. CDR3 length: 13 amino acids. CDR3 in DNA: TGTGCCAGCAGTAGACCTAGCAATCAGCCCCAGCATTTT. It encodes CASSRPSNQPQHF.

The chain has TRBV5-1 and TRBJ2-2, with D possibly matching TRBD1 (5 bases). The CDR3 is 15 amino acids. V dropped 4 bases and J dropped 0 bases, with 10 bases sitting between them. CDR1 is SGHRS, CDR2 YFSETQ, per germline. In DNA form, the CDR3 reads TGCGCCAGCAGCAAGGACACTTCGAACACCGGGGAGCTGTTTTTT. This gives the protein CASSKDTSNTGELFF.

V and J are TRBV30 and TRBJ1-1; the match to TRBD1 covers 10 bases. The CDR3 covers 16 residues. Trimming removed 4 bases from V and 4 bases from J; junction bases left unmatched: 12. Germline lookup yields CDR1 GTSNPN and CDR2 SVGIG (reference sequence). The chain's CDR3 is CAWTAWGTGAGTEAFF. Written as DNA, the CDR3 is TGTGCCTGGACCGCCTGGGGGACAGGGGCGGGCACTGAAGCTTTCTTT.

This clonotype was detected only a few times. The V and J genes are TRBV3-1 and TRBJ1-2; D gene unclear. The CDR3 has 15 residues. V lost 2 bases and J 4 bases, leaving 14 bases between the germline ends. Germline CDR1 reads LGHDT; CDR2 reads YNNKEL (reference sequence). Here the CDR3 DNA reads TGTGCCAGCAGCCAACCGGGAAGGTCGTTCTATGGCTACACCTTC. This codes for CASSQPGRSFYGYTF. Using reference TRBV3-1 and TRBJ1-2 for the parts outside the CDR3, the full variable domain is DTAVSQTPKYLVTQMGNDKSIKCEQNLGHDTMYWYKQDSKKFLKIMFSYNNKELIINETVPNRFSPKSPDKAHLNLHINSLELGDSAVYFCASSQPGRSFYGYTFGSGTRLTVV.

The genes are TRBV20-1 and TRBJ1-2; 7 bases are a match to TRBD1. Germline trimming cut 2 bases from V and 0 bases from J; bases unmatched to any gene: 3. Germline CDR1 is DFQATT and CDR2 is SNEGSKA (reference sequence). The CDR3 runs 14 residues. The CDR3 DNA reads TGCAGTGCTAGAACCGGGACAGCTAACTATGGCTACACCTTC. Translating gives CSARTGTANYGYTF.

This chain links TRBV4-1 with TRBJ2-5, with D perhaps TRBD1 (6 bases). V shed 5 bases and J shed 0 bases, with 19 bases lying between them. From germline, CDR1 is MGHRA and CDR2 YSYEKL. The CDR3 covers 17 residues. The chain's CDR3 is CASSYGTRGSYQETQYF. DNA for the CDR3: TGCGCCAGCAGCTATGGGACGAGGGGGTCGTACCAAGAGACCCAGTACTTC.

This clonotype was counted many times. V and J are TRBV7-9 and TRBJ1-1; 7 bases fit TRBD1. Losses at the gene ends were 5 bases for V and 4 bases for J; bases not matched to a gene: 10. The CDR3 contains 15 residues. Germline-derived CDR1 and CDR2 are SEHNR and FQNEAQ (reference sequence). The CDR3 DNA reads as TGTGCCAGCAGCGTAGGGACAGTCGTAGGCACTGAAGCTTTCTTT. Protein sequence: CASSVGTVVGTEAFF. The entire variable domain, with the rest obtained from reference TRBV7-9 and TRBJ1-1, is as follows: DTGVSQNPRHKITKRGQNVTFRCDPISEHNRLYWYRQTLGQGPEFLTYFQNEAQLEKSRLLSDRFSAERPKGSFSTLEIQRTEQGDSAMYLCASSVGTVVGTEAFFGQGTRLTVV.

The chain has TRBV6-5 and TRBJ2-7, with 7 bases lining up with TRBD1. Looked up from germline, CDR1 is MNHEY and CDR2 is SVGAGI. The ends lost 2 bases at V and 3 bases at J; junction bases unmatched: 10. The CDR3 runs to 16 residues. CDR3 residues: CASSYRAGGPDYEQYF. The DNA for the CDR3 is TGTGCCAGCAGTTACCGGGCAGGGGGACCCGACTACGAGCAGTACTTC.

This clonotype appeared a single time. This rearrangement joins TRBV6-2 or TRBV6-3 to TRBJ2-1; 10 positions agree with TRBD1. There are 15 residues in the CDR3. Trimming took 6 bases from V and 9 from J; bases not matched to a gene: 11. The germline CDR1 and CDR2 sequences are MNHEY and SVGEGT. As DNA, the CDR3 is TGTGCCAGCAGGATTGAGGACAGGGGGTCAGGTGAGCAGTTCTTC. Amino acid sequence: CASRIEDRGSGEQFF.

This clonotype was counted between two and nine times. V and J are TRBV27 and TRBJ1-2; unclear D gene. V was clipped by 4 bases and J by 4 bases, with 10 bases between them. Germline values: CDR1 MNHEY, CDR2 SMNVEV (reference sequence). The CDR3 has 13 residues. CDR3 DNA sequence: TGTGCCAGCAGTTACGGGGAAGCCTATGGCTACACCTTC. Amino acids: CASSYGEAYGYTF.

The V call is TRBV5-1, the J call TRBJ1-4; no definite D call. V was trimmed by 4 bases and J by 4 bases, leaving 11 bases between them. This CDR3 comprises 14 residues. Germline loops: CDR1 SGHRS, CDR2 YFSETQ. The CDR3 nucleotides read TGCGCCAGCAGCACACAGTCAAGTAATGAAAAACTGTTTTTT. It specifies CASSTQSSNEKLFF.

Here the CDR3 reads CSAPRGASTDTQYF. CDR3 nucleotide sequence: TGCAGTGCCCCACGGGGGGCTAGCACAGATACGCAGTATTTT. The gene calls are TRBV20-1 and TRBJ2-3, with D perhaps TRBD2 (7 bases). Germline CDR1 reads DFQATT; CDR2 reads SNEGSKA (reference sequence). V lost 6 bases to trimming and J lost 0 bases, with 13 bases between them. The CDR3 totals 14 residues.

The gene calls are TRBV7-9 and TRBJ2-7, with 8 bases that match TRBD2. This CDR3 region has 14 residues. The germline V gene encodes CDR1 SEHNR and CDR2 FQNEAQ (reference sequence). Unmatched junction bases numbered 4, after V lost 3 bases and J lost 3 bases. The CDR3 here is CASSFVAGSYEQYF. The CDR3 nucleotides read TGTGCCAGCAGCTTTGTAGCGGGAAGCTACGAGCAGTACTTC.